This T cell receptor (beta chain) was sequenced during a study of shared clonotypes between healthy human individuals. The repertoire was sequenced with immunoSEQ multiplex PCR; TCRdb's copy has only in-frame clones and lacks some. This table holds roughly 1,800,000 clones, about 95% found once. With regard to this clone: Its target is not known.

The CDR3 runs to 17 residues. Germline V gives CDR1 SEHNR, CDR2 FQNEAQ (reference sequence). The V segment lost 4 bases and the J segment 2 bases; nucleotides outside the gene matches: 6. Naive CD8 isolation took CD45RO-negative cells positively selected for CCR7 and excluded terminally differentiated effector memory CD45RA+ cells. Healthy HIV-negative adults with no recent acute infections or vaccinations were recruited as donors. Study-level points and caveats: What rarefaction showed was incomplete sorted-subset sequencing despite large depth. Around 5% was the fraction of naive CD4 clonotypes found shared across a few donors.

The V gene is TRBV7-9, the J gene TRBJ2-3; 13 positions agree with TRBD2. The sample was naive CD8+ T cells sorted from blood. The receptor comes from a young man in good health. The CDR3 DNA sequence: TGTGCCAGCAGCTCGGGACTAGCGGGGACGGACACAGATACGCAGTATTTT. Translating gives CASSSGLAGTDTDTQYF.